The rows below give T cell receptor beta chains drawn from one sample of a study of early T cells in non-severe SARS-CoV-2 infection. TCRdb reprocessed the 5' RACE reads via MiXCR and lists one record per CDR3 protein. The sample has 80,000 to 95,000 distinct CDR3 sequences; approximately 15% are singletons. The sequenced sample was whole blood, obtained at baseline. Receptor source: an adult who was a healthcare worker with PCR-confirmed SARS-CoV-2 infection or an uninfected control (not recorded which). Each CDR3 is given with its conserved first and last residue. The order of the fields is D gene, V gene, J gene, clone size, CDR3 DNA, CDR3 protein. The D gene is left open where the match is weak. Size values are once, few and many counts, or a class for expanded clones, and some rows have none.

TRBD1	TRBV10-2	TRBJ2-7	few	TGCGCCAGCAGCTTGGGACAGGGTGGCGAGCAGTACTTC	CASSLGQGGEQYF
NA	TRBV28	TRBJ2-7	few	TGTGCCAGCACACAGGACAGTACCTACGAGCAGTACTTC	CASTQDSTYEQYF
NA	TRBV30	TRBJ2-1	many	TGTGCCTGGTCAGGGTCCGTAGGTGAGCAGTTCTTC	CAWSGSVGEQFF
NA	TRBV10-3	TRBJ2-3	many	TGTGCCACCGAGAATGGTGGTGCAGATACGCAGTATTTT	CATENGGADTQYF
NA	TRBV29-1	TRBJ2-1	NA	TGCAGCGTGGCCCGAGGGGGTAACAATGAGCAGTTCTTC	CSVARGGNNEQFF
TRBD1	TRBV12-3/TRBV12-4	TRBJ2-3	few	TGTGCCAGCAGCCTGACAGGGTCCCCAGATACGCAGTATTTT	CASSLTGSPDTQYF
TRBD2	TRBV7-9	TRBJ2-3	many	TGTGCCAGCAGCCCTCTAGCGGGAGTCACAGATACGCAGTATTTT	CASSPLAGVTDTQYF
NA	TRBV5-1	TRBJ1-4	NA	TGCGCCAGCAGCTCCGCTAATAATGAAAAACTGTTTTTT	CASSSANNEKLFF
NA	TRBV2	TRBJ1-1	many	TGTGCCAGCAAGGCAGGGGACACTGAAGCTTTCTTT	CASKAGDTEAFF
TRBD2	TRBV7-8	TRBJ2-3	many	TGTGCCAGCAGCTTAAGTTCTAGCGGGAGGGTTACGCAGTATTTT	CASSLSSSGRVTQYF
NA	TRBV7-2	TRBJ2-5	few	TGTGCCAGCAGTCAGGCGGGTCAAGAGGCCCAGTACTTC	CASSQAGQEAQYF
NA	TRBV3-1	TRBJ2-5	few	TGTGCCAGCACCCAAGTACAGCAAGAGACCCAGTACTTC	CASTQVQQETQYF
TRBD2	TRBV11-3	TRBJ2-1	few	TGTGCCAGCAGCTTCGGGACTAGATCAAATGAGCAGTTCTTC	CASSFGTRSNEQFF
TRBD1	TRBV7-9	TRBJ2-7	NA	TGTGCCAGCAGCCCCCAGGTGGGGACAGCCTTCTCGTACGAGCAGTACTTC	CASSPQVGTAFSYEQYF
NA	TRBV12-3/TRBV12-4	TRBJ2-7	many	TGTGCCAGCAGTTTCGGAGAGGCGAGCTACGAGCAGTACTTC	CASSFGEASYEQYF
NA	TRBV5-1	TRBJ1-1	few	TGCGCCAGCAGCTTGGAACATTCCGAAAAAGTCACTGAAGCTTTCTTT	CASSLEHSEKVTEAFF
TRBD1	TRBV9	TRBJ2-5	NA	TGTGCCAGCAGCGCAGGACAGGGGGAAGAGACCCAGTACTTC	CASSAGQGEETQYF
NA	TRBV2	TRBJ2-1	few	TGTGCCACACAATCTACAGGGTACAATGAGCAGTTCTTC	CATQSTGYNEQFF
NA	TRBV11-2	TRBJ2-7	NA	TGTGCCAGCAGCTTAGGCGTCCACAGGTACGAGCAGTACTTC	CASSLGVHRYEQYF
NA	TRBV30	TRBJ2-7	NA	TGTGCCTGGTCGCCAGAACTGAGTCCCTACGAGCAGTACTTC	CAWSPELSPYEQYF
TRBD2	TRBV28	TRBJ2-2	many	TGTGCCAGCAGTCTGCTCAGCGGGGCGAACACCGGGGAGCTGTTTTTT	CASSLLSGANTGELFF
TRBD2	TRBV30	TRBJ2-5	few	TGTGCCTGGGGGACGGGCGGGAGTGCATGGGAGACCCAGTACTTC	CAWGTGGSAWETQYF